The clone carrying this T cell receptor (beta chain) was seen ten or more times. Its antigen is as yet unknown. This sample was taken from a study of T-cell reconstitution after alpha-beta-depleted transplantation in children. This CDR3 has 15 residues. V was clipped by 5 bases and J by 4 bases, with 15 bases between them. Germline V gene lookup returns CDR1 LGHNA and CDR2 YNFKEQ. The study, taken as a whole, reports: T-cell counts and diversity were attributed mostly to newly produced T cells one year after transplant.

Preparation of the TCRbeta library was carried out with unique molecular identifiers. TCRdb used MiXCR to reprocess the PCR reads, holding one entry per CDR3 protein. The sample has about 300,000 distinct CDR3 sequences; around 7.1% are singletons. The genes are TRBV4-2 and TRBJ2-1; D may be TRBD2 (7 bases). Sequenced material: peripheral blood, taken 360 days after TCRalphabeta/CD19-depleted stem cell transplant. This receptor was taken from a female patient aged 2 to 10 who had a stem cell transplant for Fanconi anemia, so the T cells may come from the graft donor. The CDR3 DNA reads as TGTGCCAGCAGCGGTGGCGGGGGCTTTTACAATGAGCAGTTCTTC. Encoded protein: CASSGGGGFYNEQFF.